Below, 3 T cell receptor beta chains from the same sample are listed, as sequenced in a study of T-cell reconstitution after alpha-beta-depleted transplantation in children. As it was prepared, the TCRbeta library received unique molecular identifiers. TCRdb called the PCR reads again in MiXCR, with one record for every CDR3 protein. The sample carries about 340,000 distinct CDR3 sequences, about 14% recorded once. The sample here was PBMCs, taken from the stem cell graft. Every receptor here comes from a human donor who donated a stem cell graft to a child with Fanconi anemia.

The chain combines TRBV7-9 with TRBJ2-3; TRBD2 is a possible D gene (5 bases). Germline CDR1 and CDR2: SEHNR and FQNEAQ (reference sequence). This CDR3 is built from 14 residues. V lost 0 bases to trimming and J lost 6 bases, with 10 bases between them. The CDR3 reads CASSLATSADTQYF. The DNA for the CDR3 is TGTGCCAGCAGCTTAGCAACTAGTGCGGATACGCAGTATTTT.

V gene TRBV6-2 or TRBV6-3 combines with J gene TRBJ2-1; the match to TRBD1 covers 7 bases. Germline V gene sequence: CDR1 MNHEY, CDR2 SVGEGT. Losses at the gene ends were 5 bases for V and 8 bases for J; bases not matched to a gene: 3. CDR3 length: 12 residues. The CDR3 nucleotides are TGTGCCAGCAGTGGGACAGTGGATGAGCAGTTCTTC. Its protein product is CASSGTVDEQFF.

Ten or more counts support this clonotype. The V and J genes are TRBV29-1 and TRBJ2-7; D unclear. This CDR3 has 14 amino acids. With 6 bases removed from V and 3 bases from J, the gap between germline ends came to 18 bases. The germline gives CDR1 SQVTM, CDR2 ANQGSEA. CDR3 sequence: CSVPSGPKGYEQYF. In DNA form, the CDR3 reads TGCAGCGTCCCTTCCGGGCCTAAAGGCTACGAGCAGTACTTC.